What follows describes a single TCR beta chain. The sample belongs to a study of blood T cell repertoires in COVID-19. Assay used: immunoSEQ multiplex PCR; TCRdb lists only in-frame clones, some missing. Altogether tens of thousands of clones are present, 65% to 90% being singletons, with the ten largest covering roughly 6.5%. CDR1 is GTSNPN, CDR2 SVGIG, per germline (reference sequence). Deletions cut 1 base from V and 2 bases from J, with 9 bases between. The CDR3 loop spans 14 amino acids. The chain carries TRBV30 and TRBJ1-5; TRBD1 is a possible D gene (6 bases). What was sequenced was peripheral blood. The clonotype comes from a man between 60 and 75 years old with acute or convalescent COVID-19. In DNA form, the CDR3 reads TGTGCCTGGAGTGCTTCAGGGGGCAATCAGCCCCAGCATTTT. Its protein is CAWSASGGNQPQHF.